Listed here is a single TCR beta chain. Its antigen is as yet unknown. The sample is drawn from a study of vaccination and CD4 T cells after COVID-19. Study details: Investigators took post-vaccine samples a median roughly 73 days after dose two, within a range of 14 to 241. No peptide, an HIV-1 Nef pool, or a CEFX pool was what each control culture received.

This CDR3 comprises 16 residues. The V segment lost 0 bases and the J segment 7 bases; nucleotides outside the gene matches: 9. In germline, CDR1 is MDHEN, CDR2 SYDVKM. The assay that was used to sequence DNA from cultured CD4+ T cells was the Oncomine TCR Beta short-read assay. Genomic DNA was taken out of cultured CD4+ T cells by extraction. TCRdb re-derived calls from the PCR reads in MiXCR, one entry per CDR3 protein. Of around 15,000 distinct CDR3 sequences in the sample, 56% were seen once. The treatment is: roughly 10-day PBMC culture with coronavirus spike peptide pools or control peptides (ViraFEST assay). Medium was half-exchanged with fresh IL-2 medium on days 3 and 7.

This TCR derives from a human donor who had recovered from COVID-19. The genes are TRBV28 and TRBJ2-4; TRBD1 agrees at 7 bases. Sequenced: CD4+ T cells from blood, cultured in vitro. The CDR3 coding sequence is TGTGCCAGCAGTTTATGGCAGGGACAGTATACTAACATTCAGTACTTC. Protein: CASSLWQGQYTNIQYF.